Each of the 8 T cell receptor beta chains below was sequenced from the same sample in a study of blood T cell repertoires in COVID-19. Clones were sequenced by immunoSEQ multiplex PCR, and TCRdb holds only the in-frame ones, with some missing. Among about 110,000 clones listed, roughly 80% were seen once. Material: peripheral blood. These receptors were taken from a man aged 45-60 years with acute or convalescent COVID-19.

As to this clone: The same CDR3 also results from other DNA sequences found in this sample. V gene TRBV5-1 combines with J gene TRBJ1-1; D gene uncertain. This CDR3 comprises 13 residues. The ends were cut back, 3 bases at V and 0 bases at J, with 6 bases in the middle. Germline CDR1 SGHRS, CDR2 YFSETQ. CDR3 sequence: CASSSQMNTEAFF. The CDR3 DNA sequence: TGCGCCAGCAGCTCCCAGATGAACACTGAAGCTTTCTTT. Based on the CDR3 plus reference TRBV5-1 and TRBJ1-1, the full variable domain is KAGVTQTPRYLIKTRGQQVTLSCSPISGHRSVSWYQQTPGQGLQFLFEYFSETQRNKGNFPGRFSGRQFSNSRSEMNVSTLELGDSALYLCASSSQMNTEAFFGQGTRLTVV.

This chain connects TRBV10-3 to TRBJ1-2; 8 positions agree with TRBD1. V lost 6 bases, J lost 7 bases, and 7 bases stayed unmatched. This CDR3 comprises 13 residues. CDR1 is ENHRY and CDR2 is SYGVKD in the germline V gene. In nucleotides, the CDR3 is TGTGCCATCAGCGCTCAGGGGGCCGGTGGCTACACCTTC. Encoded protein: CAISAQGAGGYTF.

V is TRBV5-1 and J is TRBJ1-5, with 7 nucleotides matching TRBD1. After removal of 0 bases from V and 4 bases from J, the junction contained 10 bases not matched to a gene. From germline, CDR1 is SGHRS and CDR2 YFSETQ. This CDR3 has 17 residues. The CDR3 DNA follows: TGCGCCAGCAGCTTGGTCCCGGTTGACAGGGTGAATCAGCCCCAGCATTTT. Its translation is CASSLVPVDRVNQPQHF.

The chain links TRBV10-3 to TRBJ2-6; D may be TRBD2 (6 bases). Germline CDR1 ENHRY, CDR2 SYGVKD. The CDR3 runs 18 residues. V gave up 0 bases and J gave up 0 bases, with 12 bases separating them. CDR3 nucleotides: TGTGCCATCAGTGAGTCGCCGGGGGAGCACTCTGGGGCCAACGTCCTGACTTTC. Protein: CAISESPGEHSGANVLTF.

The gene calls are TRBV5-4 and TRBJ2-6; possible D gene TRBD2, 6 bases. This CDR3 spans 15 amino acids. Germline CDR1 is SGHNT and CDR2 is YYREEE (reference sequence). V dropped 7 bases and J dropped 2 bases, with 13 bases sitting between them. Here the CDR3 reads CASGLWEAGANVLTF. In DNA, the CDR3 is TGTGCCAGCGGTCTTTGGGAGGCTGGGGCCAACGTCCTGACTTTC.

The chain recombines TRBV28 with TRBJ1-2; weak D call: TRBD1 (6 bases). Trimming took 1 base from V and 4 from J, leaving 10 bases between them. Germline CDR1 and CDR2: MDHEN and SYDVKM. The CDR3 consists of 14 residues. The CDR3 nucleotides read TGTGCCAGCAGTTTATCAGGGGAAGGCTATGGCTACACCTTC. Translation: CASSLSGEGYGYTF.

This chain links TRBV7-7 with TRBJ2-3; no definite D call. V lost 0 bases and J lost 2, with 9 bases in between. The CDR3 length is 15 residues. Germline V gene sequence: CDR1 SSHAT, CDR2 FNYEAQ (reference sequence). The CDR3 DNA sequence: TGTGCCAGCAGCTTAGCTGGAGACGACACAGATACGCAGTATTTT. It encodes CASSLAGDDTDTQYF.

This rearrangement joins TRBV28 to TRBJ1-2; TRBD1 agrees at 7 bases. J gave up 8 bases and V 6 bases, and 18 bases lay outside the gene matches. CDR1 is MDHEN and CDR2 is SYDVKM in the germline V gene. CDR3 length equals 16 residues. CDR3 residues: CASSETGQKRFQGYTF. For the CDR3, the DNA is TGTGCCAGCAGCGAGACAGGGCAAAAAAGGTTTCAAGGCTACACCTTC.